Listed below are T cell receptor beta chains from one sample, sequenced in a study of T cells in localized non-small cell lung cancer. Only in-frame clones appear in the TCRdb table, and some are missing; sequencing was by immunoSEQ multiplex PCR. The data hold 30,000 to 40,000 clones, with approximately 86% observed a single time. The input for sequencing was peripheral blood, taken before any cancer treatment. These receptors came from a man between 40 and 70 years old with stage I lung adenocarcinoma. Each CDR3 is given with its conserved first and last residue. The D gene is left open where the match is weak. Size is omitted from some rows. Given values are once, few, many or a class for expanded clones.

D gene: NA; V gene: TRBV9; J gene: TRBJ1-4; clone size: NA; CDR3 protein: CASTSAANNEKLFF; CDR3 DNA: TGTGCCAGCACCTCCGCGGCAAATAATGAAAAACTGTTTTTT
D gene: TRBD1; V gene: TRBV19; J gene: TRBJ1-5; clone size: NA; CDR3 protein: CASGPDRKNQPQHF; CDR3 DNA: TGTGCCAGTGGACCGGACAGGAAGAATCAGCCCCAGCATTTT
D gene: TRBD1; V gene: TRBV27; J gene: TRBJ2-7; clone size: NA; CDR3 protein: CASSSRDRVYEQYF; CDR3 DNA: TGTGCCAGCAGCAGCCGGGACAGGGTTTACGAGCAGTACTTC
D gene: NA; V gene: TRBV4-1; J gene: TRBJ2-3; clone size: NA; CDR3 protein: CASSQDWRVPTDTQYF; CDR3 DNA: TGCGCCAGCAGCCAAGACTGGCGGGTACCCACAGATACGCAGTATTTT
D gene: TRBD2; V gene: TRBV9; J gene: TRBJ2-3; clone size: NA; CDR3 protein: CASSAQWTSGSTDTQYF; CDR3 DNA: TGTGCCAGCAGCGCTCAGTGGACTAGCGGGAGCACAGATACGCAGTATTTT
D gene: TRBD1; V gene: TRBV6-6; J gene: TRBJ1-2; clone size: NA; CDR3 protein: CASSLTGVFDYGYTF; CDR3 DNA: TGTGCCAGCAGCCTGACAGGGGTATTTGACTATGGCTACACCTTC
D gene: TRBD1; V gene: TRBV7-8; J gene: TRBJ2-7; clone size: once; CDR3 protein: CASSLSRQGHEEQYF; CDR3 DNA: TGTGCCAGCAGCTTATCCAGACAGGGCCATGAGGAGCAGTACTTC
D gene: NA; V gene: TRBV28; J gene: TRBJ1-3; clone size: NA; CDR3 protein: CASPPSRAISGNTIYF; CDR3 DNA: TGTGCCAGCCCTCCTTCGAGGGCTATCTCTGGAAACACCATATATTTT
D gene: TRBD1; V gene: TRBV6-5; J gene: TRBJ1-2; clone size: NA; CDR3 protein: CASSYWTGSDGYTF; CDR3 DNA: TGTGCCAGCAGTTACTGGACAGGGAGCGATGGCTACACCTTC
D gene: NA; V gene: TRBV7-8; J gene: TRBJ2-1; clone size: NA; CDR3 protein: CASSLGKITYNEQFF; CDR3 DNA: TGTGCCAGCAGCTTAGGGAAGATAACCTACAATGAGCAGTTCTTC
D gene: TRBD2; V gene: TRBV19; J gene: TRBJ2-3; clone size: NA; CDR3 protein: CASSTSGILADTQYF; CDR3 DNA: TGTGCCAGTAGTACTAGCGGGATTCTGGCAGATACGCAGTATTTT
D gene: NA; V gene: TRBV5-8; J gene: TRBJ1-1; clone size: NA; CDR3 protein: CASSRDLNTEAFF; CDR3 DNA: TGTGCCAGCAGCCGGGACTTGAACACTGAAGCTTTCTTT
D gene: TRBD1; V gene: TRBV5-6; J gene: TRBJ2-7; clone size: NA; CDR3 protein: CASSFPGQLYEQYF; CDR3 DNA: TGTGCCAGCAGCTTCCCGGGACAGCTCTACGAGCAGTACTTC
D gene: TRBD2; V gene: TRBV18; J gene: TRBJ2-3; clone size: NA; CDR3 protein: CASSPPSGRATDTQYF; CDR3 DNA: TGTGCCAGCTCACCTCCTAGCGGGAGGGCCACAGATACGCAGTATTTT
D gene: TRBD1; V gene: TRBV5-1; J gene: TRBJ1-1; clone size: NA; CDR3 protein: CASSLGEDRGPHTEAFF; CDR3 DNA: TGCGCCAGCAGCTTGGGAGAGGACAGGGGGCCTCACACTGAAGCTTTCTTT
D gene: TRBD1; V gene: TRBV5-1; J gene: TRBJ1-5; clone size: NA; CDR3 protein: CASSFIGDRANQPQHF; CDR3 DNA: TGCGCCAGCAGCTTTATAGGGGACAGGGCGAATCAGCCCCAGCATTTT
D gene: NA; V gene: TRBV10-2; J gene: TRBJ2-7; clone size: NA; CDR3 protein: CASSESGRPTSYEQYF; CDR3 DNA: TGCGCCAGCAGTGAGTCGGGCCGGCCGACCTCCTACGAGCAGTACTTC
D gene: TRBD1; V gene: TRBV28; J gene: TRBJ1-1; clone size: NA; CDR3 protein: CASSLWDRGLGEAFF; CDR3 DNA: TGTGCCAGCAGTTTATGGGACAGGGGGCTGGGTGAAGCTTTCTTT
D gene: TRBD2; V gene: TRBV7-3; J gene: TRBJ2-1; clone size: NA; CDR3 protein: CASSLSSGTYEQFF; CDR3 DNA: TGTGCCAGCAGCTTATCTAGCGGGACCTATGAGCAGTTCTTC
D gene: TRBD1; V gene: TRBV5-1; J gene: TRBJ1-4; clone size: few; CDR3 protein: CASSSDRGNEKLFF; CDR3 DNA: TGCGCCAGCAGCTCCGACAGGGGCAATGAAAAACTGTTTTTT
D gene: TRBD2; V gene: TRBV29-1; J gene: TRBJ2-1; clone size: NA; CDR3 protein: CSTGGGAAYNEQFF; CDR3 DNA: TGCAGCACCGGGGGAGGGGCGGCCTACAATGAGCAGTTCTTC